This TCR beta chain was documented in a study of molecular identifiers for immune sequencing clone quantification. The germline V gene has CDR1 SNHLY and CDR2 FYNNEI. This CDR3 has 15 amino acids. With 3 bases removed from V and 2 bases from J, the gap between germline ends came to 10 bases. TCRdb re-analysed the PCR reads in MiXCR, keeping a single row per CDR3 protein. Of about 320,000 distinct CDR3 sequences listed, about 21% are singletons. The sequenced material came from naive CD8+ T cells from blood, with Jurkat cell RNA spiked in. Documented subset: FACS-sorted CD8+CD4-CCR7+CD45RA+ naive T cells. The sequence was obtained from a human donor in good health. Some libraries in this study had Jurkat cell RNA spiked in. V usage is TRBV2 and J usage is TRBJ2-2; no reliable D call. For the CDR3, the DNA is TGTGCCAGCAGTGATTCTGGCTTAAACACCGGGGAGCTGTTTTTT. It codes for CASSDSGLNTGELFF. The whole variable domain, remainder taken from reference TRBV2 and TRBJ2-2, is EPEVTQTPSHQVTQMGQEVILRCVPISNHLYFYWYRQILGQKVEFLVSFYNNEISEKSEIFDDQFSVERPDGSNFTLKIRSTKLEDSAMYFCASSDSGLNTGELFFGEGSRLTVL.